The next 7 T cell receptor beta chains were all read from a single sample in a study of early T cells in non-severe SARS-CoV-2 infection. TCRdb reprocessed the 5' RACE reads with MiXCR, giving one entry per CDR3 protein. The sample has about 90,000 distinct CDR3 sequences, approximately 12% seen once. Source: whole blood, taken at baseline. These receptors originate from an adult who was a healthcare worker with PCR-confirmed SARS-CoV-2 infection or an uninfected control (not recorded which).

This clonotype was counted between two and nine times. This chain joins TRBV15 and TRBJ1-5; D remains ambiguous. V was pared by 0 bases and J by 2 bases, with 8 bases between. CDR3 length: 15 amino acids. Germline V gene lookup returns CDR1 LNHNV and CDR2 YYDKDF (reference sequence). The DNA for the CDR3 is TGTGCCACCAGCAGAGATGTGGGAGGCAATCAGCCCCAGCATTTT. Its translation is CATSRDVGGNQPQHF.

The genes are TRBV20-1 and TRBJ1-5; 8 bases agree with TRBD1. The germline V gene encodes CDR1 DFQATT and CDR2 SNEGSKA (reference sequence). This CDR3 spans 15 amino acids. V was pared by 3 bases and J by 2 bases, with 6 bases of the junction left unmatched. The CDR3 DNA sequence: TGCAGTGCTAGGGCCGGGACAGGCCGCAATCAGCCCCAGCATTTT. Its translation is CSARAGTGRNQPQHF.

This clonotype was counted a few times. The chain links TRBV20-1 to TRBJ2-5; TRBD2 aligns across 8 bases. The J segment lost 2 bases and the V segment lost 2 bases, leaving 4 bases of the junction unmatched. The germline V gene encodes CDR1 DFQATT and CDR2 SNEGSKA (reference sequence). The CDR3 is 14 amino acids. CDR3 nucleotides: TGCAGTGCTAGAAAACTAGCGGAACAAGAGACCCAGTACTTC. This encodes CSARKLAEQETQYF.

This clonotype was counted only a few times. The CDR3 region is CASSLGGGVGAKNIQYF. The CDR3 DNA follows: TGTGCCAGCAGCTTAGGTGGCGGGGTAGGGGCCAAAAACATTCAGTACTTC. V is TRBV7-6 and J is TRBJ2-4; weak D call: TRBD2 (6 bases). CDR1 is SGHVS and CDR2 is FNYEAQ in the germline V gene. The V end was cut by 1 base, the J end by 1 base, with 14 bases between. The CDR3 is 17 amino acids.

This clonotype was recorded many times. The chain is built from TRBV24-1 and TRBJ2-6; D remains ambiguous. Germline V CDR1 and CDR2: KGHDR, SFDVKD. This CDR3 has 14 amino acids. Trimming cost V 7 bases and J 2 bases, with 8 bases left between them. In DNA, the CDR3 is TGTGCCACCAGATTTCCCCCTGGGGCCAACGTCCTGACTTTC. Translating it yields CATRFPPGANVLTF.

Only a few counts were recorded for this clonotype. The chain links TRBV20-1 to TRBJ2-3; D call uncertain. Germline lookup yields CDR1 DFQATT and CDR2 SNEGSKA (reference sequence). V gave up 5 bases and J gave up 1 base, with 10 bases separating them. The CDR3 has 13 residues. For the CDR3, the DNA is TGCAGTGCTGTCAATGGGGGCACAGATACGCAGTATTTT. It is translated as CSAVNGGTDTQYF.

In this sample, this clonotype turned up many times. The CDR3: CAWMPDREVNGYTF. The CDR3 DNA follows: TGTGCCTGGATGCCCGACAGGGAGGTTAATGGCTACACCTTC. The chain has TRBV30 and TRBJ1-2; 7 bases line up with TRBD1. J was trimmed by 6 bases and V by 4 bases; bases with no gene match: 11. In germline, CDR1 is GTSNPN, CDR2 SVGIG (reference sequence). CDR3 length: 14 residues.